The 8 T cell receptor beta chains reported below all come from one sample, sequenced in a study of identical twins. TCRdb independently ran MiXCR on the 5' RACE reads; one entry per CDR3 protein. The sample has nearly 900,000 distinct CDR3 sequences, over 9% seen once. This sample was shared with a second study, whose subject was yellow fever vaccine responses in identical twins.

Sequenced sample: PBMCs. All receptors derive from a woman younger than 35 in good health.

The table lists this clonotype with many counts. The chain links TRBV7-6 to TRBJ1-4; D not resolved. CDR1 and CDR2 from the germline V gene are SGHVS and FNYEAQ. The germline V and J ends were trimmed by 1 base and 5 bases, with 8 bases remaining between them. The CDR3 runs 14 residues. The CDR3 sequence is CASSLDRENEKLFF. In DNA form, the CDR3 reads TGTGCCAGCAGCTTAGACAGAGAAAATGAAAAACTGTTTTTT.

This sequence joins TRBV5-1 and TRBJ2-1; TRBD2 matches at 11 bases. V shed 4 bases, J shed 5 bases, and the junction held 8 bases outside the gene matches. The CDR3 loop spans 16 amino acids. Per germline, CDR1 SGHRS and CDR2 YFSETQ. For the CDR3, the DNA is TGCGCCAGCAGCCTCCCGGGACTAGCGGTAAACAATGAGCAGTTCTTC. Residues: CASSLPGLAVNNEQFF. The full variable domain, its missing parts supplied by reference TRBV5-1 and TRBJ2-1, is KAGVTQTPRYLIKTRGQQVTLSCSPISGHRSVSWYQQTPGQGLQFLFEYFSETQRNKGNFPGRFSGRQFSNSRSEMNVSTLELGDSALYLCASSLPGLAVNNEQFFGPGTRLTVL.

This clonotype was observed a handful of times. The rearrangement joins TRBV6-1 to TRBJ1-2; maybe TRBD1 (5 bases). The CDR3 runs to 14 residues. Trimming removed 10 bases from V and 2 bases from J, with 17 bases in between. Germline lookup yields CDR1 MNHNS and CDR2 SASEGT. This chain's CDR3 is CATYSRGENYGYTF. The CDR3 nucleotides are TGTGCCACATACAGTCGGGGCGAGAACTATGGCTACACCTTC.

This clonotype was observed a few times. This chain connects TRBV11-2 to TRBJ2-1; D is unclear. The V gene lost 1 base and the J gene lost 0 bases, with 10 bases spanning the gap. CDR3 size: 16 residues. Germline assignment: CDR1 SGHAT and CDR2 FQNNGV. The CDR3 DNA reads as TGTGCCAGCAGCTTAGGGACGGATAGCTCCTACAATGAGCAGTTCTTC. As protein: CASSLGTDSSYNEQFF.

This clonotype occurred a few times. The gene calls are TRBV28 and TRBJ2-7; D may be TRBD1 (6 bases). Per germline, CDR1 MDHEN and CDR2 SYDVKM. The CDR3 spans 13 residues. V lost 2 bases, J lost 4 bases, and 9 bases lay in between. CDR3 amino acids: CASSLTGLYEQYF. The CDR3 DNA is TGTGCCAGCAGTTTAACAGGGTTGTACGAGCAGTACTTC.

The gene calls are TRBV6-5 and TRBJ2-2; the match to TRBD2 covers 13 bases. V was clipped by 0 bases and J by 5 bases; unmatched bases: 3. Germline values: CDR1 MNHEY, CDR2 SVGAGI. The CDR3 totals 17 residues. CDR3 amino acids: CASSYSEGLAGTGELFF. CDR3 DNA: TGTGCCAGCAGTTACTCGGAGGGACTAGCGGGGACCGGGGAGCTGTTTTTT.

Only a few counts were recorded for this clonotype. This sequence joins TRBV20-1 and TRBJ2-7, with TRBD2 matching over 8 bases. J gave up 7 bases and V 5 bases, and 10 bases lay outside the gene matches. The germline CDR1 and CDR2 sequences are DFQATT and SNEGSKA (reference sequence). This CDR3 comprises 13 residues. The DNA for the CDR3 is TGCAGTGCTCTAGGGGCGGGAGGTGAAGAGCAGTACTTC. Protein: CSALGAGGEEQYF.

V gene TRBV12-3 or TRBV12-4 combines with J gene TRBJ1-2; TRBD1 aligns across 7 bases. The CDR3 is made up of 13 amino acids. Trimming at V came to 7 bases and at J to 7 bases, leaving 9 bases not matched to a gene. The CDR3 DNA sequence: TGTGCCAGCACCGGGACAGCTTTGGGTGGCTACACCTTC. It is translated as CASTGTALGGYTF.